One sample yielded the 8 T cell receptor beta chains listed below, sequenced in a study of shared clonotypes between healthy human individuals. As defined, naive CD8 cells were CD45RO-negative and positively selected for CCR7, with terminally differentiated effector memory CD45RA+ cells excluded. Measured with immunoSEQ multiplex PCR; TCRdb has only the in-frame clones, and not every one. The table records around 2,000,000 clones, 85% to 95% of them present only once. Specimen: naive CD8+ T cells from PBMCs. The receptors originated from a man between 18 and 35 years old in good health. Some clones in this sample may be carry-over from other donors' samples.

The rearrangement joins TRBV9 to TRBJ2-1; 9 nucleotides match TRBD2. Trimming removed 0 bases from V and 2 bases from J; junction bases left unmatched: 3. Germline V gene lookup returns CDR1 SGDLS and CDR2 YYNGEE. The CDR3 is 16 amino acids. CDR3 nucleotide sequence: TGTGCCAGCAGCGTAGCCGGCGGGAGGGCCTACAATGAGCAGTTCTTC. It translates to CASSVAGGRAYNEQFF.

This clone occurred once. The chain carries TRBV11-1 and TRBJ2-7; TRBD2 agrees at 8 bases. Germline CDR1 and CDR2: SGHAT and FQDESV (reference sequence). V gave up 1 base and J gave up 2 bases; unmatched junction bases: 10. The CDR3 covers 17 residues. The CDR3 region is CASSLEIAGRVAYEQYF. The CDR3 bases are TGTGCCAGCAGCTTAGAAATAGCGGGACGCGTCGCCTACGAGCAGTACTTC.

V is TRBV29-1 and J is TRBJ2-5, with 8 positions matching TRBD1. The closer fit of TRBJ2-7 to the DNA end suggests the J call may be wrong. This CDR3 region has 12 residues. Germline values: CDR1 SQVTM, CDR2 ANQGSEA. The CDR3 here is CSVRDRRTEQYF. DNA of the CDR3: TGCAGCGTTAGGGACAGGAGGACCGAGCAGTACTTC.

The chain couples TRBV5-4 to TRBJ2-2, with D possibly matching TRBD2 (6 bases). The CDR3 runs to 16 residues. Trimming stripped 0 bases from V and 4 bases from J, with 13 bases between. CDR1 is SGHNT and CDR2 is YYREEE in the germline V gene (reference sequence). The CDR3 spells CASSLEASVRTGELFF. The CDR3 nucleotides are TGTGCCAGCAGCTTGGAGGCTAGCGTCCGCACCGGGGAGCTGTTTTTT.

The rearrangement uses TRBV9 and TRBJ2-2, with TRBD2 matching 8 bases. Germline V gene lookup returns CDR1 SGDLS and CDR2 YYNGEE. The trim removed 3 bases at V and 6 bases at J, leaving 4 bases unmatched. The CDR3 sequence is 14 residues long. CDR3 protein: CASSGRGEPGELFF. The CDR3 region has the DNA TGTGCCAGCAGCGGGCGGGGGGAACCCGGGGAGCTGTTTTTT. The whole variable domain, remainder taken from reference TRBV9 and TRBJ2-2, is DSGVTQTPKHLITATGQRVTLRCSPRSGDLSVYWYQQSLDQGLQFLIQYYNGEERAKGNILERFSAQQFPDLHSELNLSSLELGDSALYFCASSGRGEPGELFFGEGSRLTVL.

The chain employs TRBV27 and TRBJ1-4; no firm D call. Trimming shortened V by 2 bases and J by 14 bases, and 15 bases separated the two germline ends. This CDR3 region has 13 residues. The germline V gene encodes CDR1 MNHEY and CDR2 SMNVEV (reference sequence). The CDR3 DNA reads TGTGCCAGCAGTTTAAAGGAGGACCGACGGCTGTTTTTT. Its protein is CASSLKEDRRLFF.

The chain combines TRBV25-1 with TRBJ2-2; no firm D call. Looked up from germline, CDR1 is MGHDK and CDR2 is SYGVNS. The length of the CDR3 is 14 residues. V shed 5 bases and J shed 5 bases, with 12 bases lying between them. CDR3 sequence reads: CASSPLSRTGELFF. CDR3 nucleotides: TGTGCCAGCAGTCCCCTGAGTCGTACCGGGGAGCTGTTTTTT.

This sequence joins TRBV6-6 and TRBJ2-7; maybe TRBD2 (5 bases). The CDR3 length is 13 residues. Per germline, CDR1 MNHNY and CDR2 SVGAGI (reference sequence). Trimming removed 6 bases from V and 7 bases from J, with 16 bases in between. CDR3 sequence: CASSQLRGAEQYF. The CDR3 DNA is TGTGCCAGCAGCCAACTCCGGGGTGCAGAGCAGTACTTC.